These T cell receptor beta chains were read from a single sample in a study of shared clonotypes between healthy human individuals. This table comes from immunoSEQ multiplex PCR, and its TCRdb copy is limited to in-frame clones, with some not included. The sample records 2 million to 3 million clones, 90% to 95% being singletons. What was sequenced was naive CD4+ T cells from PBMCs. All receptors derive from a young man in good health. Some clones in this sample may be carry-over from other donors' samples. The CDR3 runs from the conserved cysteine through the conserved F or W. D genes are given only for firm matches. Some rows have no size entry. The others give once, few or many, or a class for an expanded clone.

j_gene,d_gene,abundance,v_gene,CDR3aa,CDR3nt
TRBJ1-2,-,-,TRBV10-3,CAISRDGIGGYTF,TGTGCCATCAGTCGGGACGGGATCGGTGGCTACACCTTC
TRBJ1-1,-,-,TRBV6-5,CASSRNRVPEAFF,TGTGCCAGCAGTCGGAACAGGGTCCCTGAAGCTTTCTTT
TRBJ2-5,TRBD1,-,TRBV14,CASSPLGTGEETQYF,TGTGCCAGCAGCCCTCTCGGGACAGGGGAGGAGACCCAGTACTTC
TRBJ2-2,TRBD1,-,TRBV18,CASSPSQGANTGELFF,TGTGCCAGCTCACCGTCCCAGGGGGCGAACACCGGGGAGCTGTTTTTT
TRBJ2-2,-,-,TRBV27,CASLPGELFF,TGTGCCAGCCTACCCGGGGAGCTGTTTTTT
TRBJ1-2,-,-,TRBV7-2,CASSLVVSYGYTF,TGTGCCAGCAGCTTAGTGGTCAGCTATGGCTACACCTTC
TRBJ1-4,-,-,TRBV5-1,CASSFPDLVDSGRRKLFF,TGCGCCAGCAGCTTTCCCGACCTGGTGGACAGCGGGAGGAGGAAACTGTTTTTT
TRBJ2-3,-,-,TRBV9,CASSLAVGADTQYF,TGTGCCAGCAGCTTAGCGGTAGGGGCAGATACGCAGTATTTT
TRBJ1-4,-,-,TRBV28,CASSRDANEKLFF,TGTGCCAGCAGTCGGGACGCTAATGAAAAACTGTTTTTT
TRBJ1-3,-,-,TRBV5-1,CASSLGTEAGNTIYF,TGCGCCAGCAGCTTGGGCACTGAAGCTGGAAACACCATATATTTT
TRBJ2-1,TRBD1,-,TRBV7-3,CASSLDRDYNEQFF,TGTGCCAGCAGCTTAGACAGGGACTACAATGAGCAGTTCTTC
TRBJ2-5,-,-,TRBV7-9,CASSFLSGVQETQYF,TGTGCCAGCAGCTTCCTCTCGGGGGTCCAGGAGACCCAGTACTTC
TRBJ1-2,-,once,TRBV28,CASSPPGGNQGYTF,TGTGCCAGCTCTCCCCCGGGGGGCAATCAGGGCTACACCTTC
TRBJ2-7,TRBD1,-,TRBV15,CATSKHRQGRYEQYF,TGTGCCACCAGCAAACACCGACAGGGCCGGTACGAGCAGTACTTC
TRBJ1-4,TRBD1,-,TRBV9,CASSVDRGPEKLFF,TGTGCCAGCAGCGTCGACAGGGGTCCGGAAAAACTGTTTTTT
TRBJ1-3,-,-,TRBV28,CASSIRSSSGNTIYF,TGTGCCAGCAGTATTAGGAGCAGCTCTGGAAACACCATATATTTT
TRBJ1-5,TRBD1,few,TRBV6-5,CASSRGGLQPQHF,TGTGCCAGCTCCAGGGGGGGGCTTCAGCCCCAGCATTTT
TRBJ2-1,-,-,TRBV10-3,CATGLLASYNEQFF,TGTGCCACTGGACTCCTCGCCTCCTACAATGAGCAGTTCTTC
TRBJ1-2,-,-,TRBV14,CASSQGSYYGYTF,TGTGCCAGCAGCCAGGGCAGCTACTATGGCTACACCTTC
TRBJ1-2,-,-,TRBV27,CASRNRDGGYTF,TGTGCCAGCAGAAACAGGGATGGCGGCTACACCTTC